A selection of T cell receptor beta chains follows, all from one sample in a study of T cell responses to AZD1222 COVID-19 vaccine. Sequencing was performed with immunoSEQ multiplex PCR; in TCRdb, only in-frame clones are kept and a portion is missing. The sample records 120,000 to 150,000 clones, around nine tenths being singletons. The source was peripheral blood, collected on day 0 of AZD1222 vaccination. The receptors were gathered from an adult in good health. Each CDR3 is given with its conserved first and last residue. D genes are given only for firm matches. Size tells how often a clone was seen (once, few, many) or the class of an expanded clone, and some rows leave it out.

CDR3aa | CDR3nt | v_gene | abundance | d_gene | j_gene
CASSLAPGGNTEAFF | TGTGCCAGCAGCTTAGCGCCAGGGGGGAACACTGAAGCTTTCTTT | TRBV7-2 | NA | TRBD1 | TRBJ1-1
CASSANSGGGYEQYF | TGTGCCAGCAGCGCGAATTCGGGGGGTGGCTACGAGCAGTACTTC | TRBV27 | NA | TRBD2 | TRBJ2-7
CASRKQGAKNEQFF | TGTGCCAGCAGGAAACAGGGGGCGAAAAATGAGCAGTTCTTC | TRBV2 | NA | TRBD1 | TRBJ2-1
CASSFGPPSSPLHF | TGTGCCAGCAGTTTCGGGCCGCCTTCATCACCCCTCCACTTT | TRBV6-2/TRBV6-3 | NA | NA | TRBJ1-6
CASSWGLAGTHGSYNEQFF | TGTGCCAGCAGCTGGGGACTAGCGGGAACACATGGCTCCTACAATGAGCAGTTCTTC | TRBV7-6 | NA | TRBD2 | TRBJ2-1
CASSLETSGRREQYF | TGTGCCAGCAGCTTAGAAACTAGCGGGAGACGGGAGCAGTACTTC | TRBV7-8 | NA | TRBD2 | TRBJ2-7
CASSLAGTSGNTIYF | TGTGCCAGCAGCTTAGCAGGGACCTCTGGAAACACCATATATTTT | TRBV7-6 | NA | NA | TRBJ1-3
CASSQAILRDKNTEAFF | TGTGCCAGCAGCCAAGCAATTTTGAGGGACAAGAACACTGAAGCTTTCTTT | TRBV3-1/TRBV3-2 | NA | NA | TRBJ1-1
CASSLIAGGPTDTQYF | TGTGCTAGCAGCTTAATAGCGGGAGGCCCCACAGATACGCAGTATTTT | TRBV7-7 | NA | TRBD2 | TRBJ2-3
CASHGPSYEQYF | TGTGCCAGCCACGGCCCCTCCTACGAGCAGTACTTC | TRBV5-4 | few | NA | TRBJ2-7
CASTPTAGGPGEQYF | TGCGCCAGCACCCCCACGGCGGGAGGGCCCGGCGAGCAGTACTTC | TRBV5-1 | NA | TRBD2 | TRBJ2-7
CASSLTTSTDTQYF | TGTGCCAGCAGCCTAACTACTAGCACAGATACGCAGTATTTT | TRBV6-5 | NA | NA | TRBJ2-3
CASSLSINTGELFF | TGTGCCAGCAGCTTATCTATAAACACCGGGGAGCTGTTTTTT | TRBV11-2 | NA | NA | TRBJ2-2
CASSSPGQGLVYEQYF | TGTGCCAGCAGTTCTCCCGGACAGGGGTTGGTGTACGAGCAGTACTTC | TRBV6-2/TRBV6-3 | NA | TRBD1 | TRBJ2-7
CAISEGQLNTEAFF | TGTGCCATCAGTGAGGGACAGCTCAACACTGAAGCTTTCTTT | TRBV10-3 | NA | NA | TRBJ1-1
CAWSVLGETQYF | TGTGCCTGGAGTGTACTGGGGGAGACCCAGTACTTC | TRBV30 | NA | NA | TRBJ2-5
CASSLGGGARGETQYF | TGTGCCAGCAGCTTAGGTGGGGGCGCGAGGGGAGAGACCCAGTACTTC | TRBV7-9 | NA | NA | TRBJ2-5
CASSKDRLAGGRETQYF | TGTGCCAGCAGCAAAGATAGACTAGCGGGAGGTCGGGAGACCCAGTACTTC | TRBV21-1 | NA | NA | TRBJ2-5
CASSFSHIPNYGYTF | TGTGCCAGCAGCTTTAGTCACATCCCTAACTATGGCTACACCTTC | TRBV7-2 | NA | NA | TRBJ1-2
CASSLAGSGVGTGELFF | TGTGCCAGCAGCTTGGCGGGGTCGGGGGTAGGAACCGGGGAGCTGTTTTTT | TRBV5-6 | NA | NA | TRBJ2-2
CASSLRGGNIQYF | TGTGCCAGCAGTTTGAGGGGAGGGAACATTCAGTACTTC | TRBV28 | NA | TRBD2 | TRBJ2-4
CASSLRQGARTDTQYF | TGTGCCAGCAGCTTGAGACAGGGGGCGAGGACAGATACGCAGTATTTT | TRBV5-4 | NA | TRBD1 | TRBJ2-3
CASLGMKYEQYF | TGTGCCAGCCTCGGGATGAAGTACGAGCAGTACTTC | TRBV2 | NA | NA | TRBJ2-7
CASSFTSGNEQFF | TGTGCCAGCAGTTTCACTAGCGGCAACGAGCAGTTCTTC | TRBV27 | NA | TRBD2 | TRBJ2-1
CASKGDHNQPQHF | TGTGCCAGCAAGGGAGACCATAATCAGCCCCAGCATTTT | TRBV2 | NA | NA | TRBJ1-5
CASSSYRFNYGYTF | TGTGCCAGCAGCTCATATCGGTTTAACTATGGCTACACCTTC | TRBV5-4 | NA | NA | TRBJ1-2
CASTQGGPLGYTF | TGTGCCAGCACCCAGGGGGGTCCGTTGGGCTACACCTTC | TRBV12-3/TRBV12-4 | NA | TRBD1 | TRBJ1-2
CASSTQGNTEAFF | TGTGCCAGCAGCACGCAGGGGAACACTGAAGCTTTCTTT | TRBV7-2 | NA | NA | TRBJ1-1
CASRTGTAFTDTQYF | TGTGCCAGCAGGACAGGGACCGCATTTACAGATACGCAGTATTTT | TRBV27 | once | TRBD1 | TRBJ2-3
CASSLGRQGDQPQHF | TGTGCCAGCAGCTTGGGTCGACAGGGCGATCAGCCCCAGCATTTT | TRBV5-6 | NA | TRBD1 | TRBJ1-5
CASSIAPGPNQPQHF | TGTGCCAGTAGTATAGCTCCGGGACCCAATCAGCCCCAGCATTTT | TRBV19 | NA | NA | TRBJ1-5
CATSGNSPLHF | TGTGCCACCAGCGGTAATTCACCCCTCCACTTT | TRBV15 | few | NA | TRBJ1-6
CASSWDRDTDTQYF | TGTGCCAGCAGTTGGGACAGGGACACAGATACGCAGTATTTT | TRBV27 | NA | TRBD1 | TRBJ2-3
CASSLRGSYNEQFF | TGTGCCAGCAGTCTTCGGGGGTCCTACAATGAGCAGTTCTTC | TRBV7-3 | once | NA | TRBJ2-1
CATSDFNREWEETQYF | TGTGCCACCAGTGATTTTAACCGGGAGTGGGAAGAGACCCAGTACTTC | TRBV24-1 | few | NA | TRBJ2-5
CASSLSPGMHEQFF | TGTGCCAGCAGTCTCTCCCCAGGGATGCATGAGCAGTTCTTC | TRBV28 | NA | NA | TRBJ2-1
CASSQDPPWRASSYNEQFF | TGCGCCAGCAGCCAAGATCCCCCTTGGCGGGCGAGCTCCTACAATGAGCAGTTCTTC | TRBV4-1 | once | NA | TRBJ2-1
CASSSPNAPDRAYEQYF | TGTGCCAGCAGTTCTCCCAATGCCCCCGACAGGGCCTACGAGCAGTACTTC | TRBV27 | NA | TRBD1 | TRBJ2-7
CASSTPGLTPYEQYF | TGTGCCAGCAGTACGCCGGGACTAACCCCCTACGAGCAGTACTTC | TRBV6-2/TRBV6-3 | NA | TRBD2 | TRBJ2-7
CASSLGTSGTDTQYF | TGTGCCAGCAGCTTAGGGACTAGCGGCACGGATACGCAGTATTTT | TRBV7-9 | NA | TRBD2 | TRBJ2-3
CASSQLRAGGPRDYEQYF | TGTGCCAGCAGCCAATTGCGAGCGGGAGGGCCTAGGGACTACGAGCAGTACTTC | TRBV3-1/TRBV3-2 | NA | TRBD2 | TRBJ2-7
CASSLRTVNYGYTF | TGTGCCAGCAGCCTACGGACAGTCAACTATGGCTACACCTTC | TRBV13 | NA | NA | TRBJ1-2
CASSLGPVGYTF | TGTGCCAGCAGCCTCGGGCCAGTTGGCTACACCTTC | TRBV7-9 | NA | NA | TRBJ1-2
CASSLHDEQYF | TGTGCCAGCAGTCTACATGACGAGCAGTACTTC | TRBV28 | NA | NA | TRBJ2-7
CASSLGVRSGTQYF | TGTGCCAGCAGCTTAGGTGTGAGAAGCGGTACGCAGTATTTT | TRBV7-2 | NA | NA | TRBJ2-3
CSGTGTSGRWGEQFF | TGCAGCGGAACCGGGACTAGCGGGAGGTGGGGTGAGCAGTTCTTC | TRBV29-1 | NA | TRBD2 | TRBJ2-1
CASSSKREADTGELFF | TGTGCCAGCAGCTCGAAAAGGGAGGCGGACACCGGGGAGCTGTTTTTT | TRBV7-9 | NA | NA | TRBJ2-2
CASSYTAHKGSYGYTF | TGTGCCAGCAGTTACACCGCTCATAAGGGATCTTATGGCTACACCTTC | TRBV6-5 | NA | NA | TRBJ1-2
CASWSNYGYTF | TGTGCCAGCTGGTCTAACTATGGCTACACCTTC | TRBV6-5 | NA | NA | TRBJ1-2
CASRNRGNNSPLHF | TGTGCCAGCAGAAACAGGGGCAATAATTCACCCCTCCACTTT | TRBV14 | once | TRBD1 | TRBJ1-6
CASINRGPTYEQYF | TGTGCCAGCATCAATCGGGGCCCGACCTACGAGCAGTACTTC | TRBV28 | NA | NA | TRBJ2-7
CASSPTAGRGSPLHF | TGTGCCAGCAGCCCCACCGCGGGAAGGGGGTCACCCCTCCACTTT | TRBV7-9 | NA | NA | TRBJ1-6
CASSDSGQGEAFF | TGTGCCAGCAGTGACTCGGGGCAGGGTGAAGCTTTCTTT | TRBV6-4 | NA | NA | TRBJ1-1
CASSNHPSLAGGETQYF | TGTGCCAGCAGTAACCATCCGTCTCTAGCGGGTGGGGAGACCCAGTACTTC | TRBV6-2/TRBV6-3 | NA | TRBD2 | TRBJ2-5
CASSGGPGYSEQFF | TGTGCCAGCAGCGGGGGACCCGGGTACAGTGAGCAGTTCTTC | TRBV9 | NA | NA | TRBJ2-1